This TCR beta chain originates from a study of Graves' ophthalmopathy and Graves' hyperthyroidism. The CDR3 loop spans 14 amino acids. Germline V lookup: CDR1 ENHRY, CDR2 SYGVKD. Trimming cost V 7 bases and J 6 bases; bases outside gene matches: 7. The authors amplified TCR beta CDR3 regions from RNA transcripts. After a first-round RT-PCR with HTBI primers, a second-round multiplex PCR was run. In TCRdb, the multiplex PCR reads were re-called with MiXCR into one record per CDR3 protein. Of 300,000 to 400,000 distinct CDR3 sequences in the sample, roughly a sixth were seen once. This TCR was sampled from an adult woman with stable Graves' hyperthyroidism. The specimen sequenced was peripheral blood. The chain combines TRBV10-3 with TRBJ2-7; 12 bases agree with TRBD1. The CDR3 protein is CAITNRDRGLEQYF. The CDR3 region has the DNA TGTGCCATCACGAACCGGGACAGGGGGCTCGAGCAGTACTTC.